Shown below are 8 T cell receptor beta chains from a single sample sequenced in a study of Ad26.COV2.S vaccination and SARS-CoV-2 variants. The sample's treatment: around 19 received Ad26.COV2.S at low or high dose, single or two shots; roughly 5 received placebo; per-sample allocation not given. Collection of samples fell on day 63 after the first vaccine or placebo injection. Method: immunoSEQ multiplex PCR; TCRdb's copy keeps in-frame clones and lacks some. The sample has about 480,000 clones; about 83% are singletons. The sample consisted of peripheral blood, taken in a trial of Ad26.COV2.S vaccine versus placebo. Receptor source: a person aged 18-60 years who received the Ad26.COV2.S COVID-19 vaccine or a placebo.

The chain carries TRBV6-5 and TRBJ1-2; 7 bases fit TRBD1. This CDR3 has 13 residues. The germline CDR1 and CDR2 sequences are MNHEY and SVGAGI. J was trimmed by 9 bases and V by 6 bases; bases with no gene match: 10. In DNA form, the CDR3 reads TGTGCCAGCAGATCCGGGACAGATTCGAGCTACACCTTC. Encoded protein: CASRSGTDSSYTF.

V is TRBV19 and J is TRBJ2-7; 9 positions agree with TRBD1. J was trimmed by 5 bases and V by 1 base; bases with no gene match: 6. Germline V gene data show CDR1 as LNHDA and CDR2 as SQIVND (reference sequence). The CDR3 sequence is 15 residues long. The CDR3 DNA reads TGTGCCAGTAGTATAGGGACAGGGGCTTTTGACGAGCAGTACTTC. Translation: CASSIGTGAFDEQYF.

The genes are TRBV7-8 and TRBJ1-6; no clear D. The V and J ends lost 1 base and 0 bases respectively, with 13 bases between them. The CDR3 covers 18 residues. Germline loops: CDR1 SGHVS, CDR2 FQNEAQ. The DNA for the CDR3 is TGTGCCAGCAGCTTAGAACCTCTTGCTAGCTCCTATAATTCACCCCTCCACTTT. Its protein product is CASSLEPLASSYNSPLHF.

V and J are TRBV9 and TRBJ2-4, with no clear D. The V gene's germline CDR1 is SGDLS and CDR2 YYNGEE. Trimming removed 4 bases at V and 5 bases at J, with 16 bases between. This CDR3 is 15 amino acids long. The CDR3 bases are TGTGCCAGCAGCAAACCCGGAACAGAGGAAAACATTCAGTACTTC. Its protein product is CASSKPGTEENIQYF.

V is TRBV18 and J is TRBJ1-5; D unclear. The germline V gene has CDR1 KGHSH and CDR2 LQKENI. The CDR3 sequence is 15 residues long. V lost 2 bases and J 3 bases, leaving 11 bases between the germline ends. The CDR3 coding sequence is TGTGCCAGCTCACCAGTACACGGCTACAATCAGCCCCAGCATTTT. Translated: CASSPVHGYNQPQHF.

The table lists this clone with a few counts. The chain uses TRBV7-2 and TRBJ1-4, with D perhaps matching TRBD1 (5 bases). CDR1 and CDR2 (germline): SGHTA, FQGNSA. This CDR3 is 15 amino acids long. V lost 3 bases to trimming and J lost 7 bases, with 15 bases between them. CDR3: CASSLGQGGGEKLFF. CDR3 in DNA: TGTGCCAGCAGCTTGGGCCAGGGCGGAGGTGAAAAACTGTTTTTT.

This chain connects TRBV6-5 to TRBJ1-1, with 8 bases lining up with TRBD1. Germline V lookup: CDR1 MNHEY, CDR2 SVGAGI. Trimming at V came to 7 bases and at J to 2 bases, leaving 3 bases not matched to a gene. The CDR3 totals 13 residues. The CDR3 DNA follows: TGTGCCAGCATGGACAGGGTTAACACTGAAGCTTTCTTT. It is translated as CASMDRVNTEAFF.

The chain links TRBV5-1 to TRBJ2-1; D gene ambiguous. The CDR3 totals 16 residues. V lost 4 bases and J 7 bases, leaving 21 bases between the germline ends. The germline gives CDR1 SGHRS, CDR2 YFSETQ. The CDR3 coding sequence is TGCGCCAGCAGCCAGCACCCGCGGTTGGCAAAGAATGAGCAGTTCTTC. It codes for CASSQHPRLAKNEQFF.